Listed below are T cell receptor beta chains from one sample, sequenced in a study of immune heterogeneity within non-small cell lung tumors. Using its own MiXCR run on the multiplex PCR reads, TCRdb lists one record per CDR3 protein. The sample shows tens of thousands of distinct CDR3 sequences, approximately 30% of them seen only once. Sequencing used lung tumor tissue. These receptors originate from a man between 35 and 55 years old with non-small cell lung cancer. CDR3s include the opening cysteine and the closing phenylalanine or tryptophan. Fields, in order: clone size, J gene, D gene, V gene, CDR3 protein, CDR3 DNA. The D gene is left open where the match is weak. Not every row has a clone size; where given, it reads once, few, many or a size class.

-,TRBJ2-7,TRBD1,TRBV7-6,CASSLAAGQGIHEQYF,TGTGCCAGCAGCTTAGCCGCGGGACAGGGTATCCACGAGCAGTACTTC
few,TRBJ1-1,-,TRBV10-3,CAISTSGRDTEAFF,TGTGCCATCAGTACCTCAGGAAGGGACACTGAAGCTTTCTTT
few,TRBJ1-5,TRBD1,TRBV20-1,CSAIPAGTGGLGNQPQHF,TGCAGTGCTATCCCCGCCGGGACAGGGGGCTTGGGCAATCAGCCCCAGCATTTT
-,TRBJ1-1,-,TRBV7-2,CASRRGSIQEAFF,TGTGCCAGCAGAAGGGGGAGTATCCAAGAAGCTTTCTTT
few,TRBJ2-5,TRBD2,TRBV30,CAWRILAGVQETQYF,TGTGCCTGGAGGATCCTAGCGGGAGTGCAGGAGACCCAGTACTTC
-,TRBJ2-5,-,TRBV10-2,CATKNLQGEATQYF,TGCGCCACCAAAAACCTACAGGGAGAAGCGACCCAGTACTTC
many,TRBJ2-7,-,TRBV25-1,CATTPQNRAGQSSYEQYF,TGTGCCACCACTCCCCAAAATCGGGCGGGCCAAAGCTCCTACGAGCAGTACTTC
many,TRBJ2-7,-,TRBV7-8,CASSPDGYEQYF,TGTGCCAGCAGTCCGGACGGGTACGAGCAGTACTTC
-,TRBJ2-3,TRBD2,TRBV20-1,CSASRSAGATDTQYF,TGCAGTGCATCCCGGTCGGCGGGAGCGACAGATACGCAGTATTTT
-,TRBJ1-6,TRBD1,TRBV18,CANSPRLTGTGTPLHF,TGTGCCAACTCACCAAGACTGACGGGGACAGGGACACCCCTCCACTTT
once,TRBJ2-5,-,TRBV5-1,CASSLEGAQYF,TGCGCCAGCAGCTTGGAGGGGGCCCAGTACTTC
few,TRBJ2-3,TRBD2,TRBV30,CAWTKREVTLPTDTQYF,TGTGCCTGGACGAAGCGGGAGGTCACACTCCCCACAGATACGCAGTATTTT
-,TRBJ1-1,-,TRBV7-9,CASSLAQAGPAFF,TGTGCCAGCAGCTTAGCGCAGGCTGGGCCCGCTTTCTTT
many,TRBJ2-2,TRBD1,TRBV6-1,CASQDRDTGELFF,TGTGCCAGCCAAGACAGGGACACCGGGGAGCTGTTTTTT
few,TRBJ1-4,-,TRBV3-1,CASSYETGPNEKLFF,TGTGCCAGCAGTTACGAGACGGGCCCCAATGAAAAACTGTTTTTT
-,TRBJ2-1,-,TRBV7-7,CASSPTSWNYNEQFF,TGTGCTAGCAGCCCTACTAGCTGGAACTACAATGAGCAGTTCTTC
-,TRBJ2-2,-,TRBV6-1,CASRDLASAGELFF,TGTGCCAGCAGAGATCTAGCGTCCGCCGGGGAGCTGTTTTTT
medium-sized,TRBJ2-7,-,TRBV12-3/TRBV12-4,CASCWRGFDYEQYF,TGTGCCAGCTGTTGGAGGGGATTCGATTACGAGCAGTACTTC
-,TRBJ1-2,TRBD1,TRBV19,CASSIPGQGGRFSGDYTF,TGTGCCAGTAGTATTCCGGGACAGGGAGGAAGGTTTTCGGGAGACTACACCTTC
-,TRBJ2-6,-,TRBV5-1,CASSSLDPGANVLTF,TGCGCCAGCAGCTCCCTGGACCCTGGGGCCAACGTCCTGACTTTC
many,TRBJ2-1,-,TRBV27,CASKGGVLAAMEQFF,TGTGCCAGCAAGGGGGGGGTTTTGGCGGCAATGGAGCAGTTCTTC
many,TRBJ1-1,-,TRBV10-3,CATKDLENTEAFF,TGTGCCACAAAGGATCTGGAGAACACTGAAGCTTTCTTT
medium-sized,TRBJ2-7,-,TRBV11-3,CASSLSAGSVREQYF,TGTGCCAGCAGCTTATCAGCCGGGAGCGTAAGGGAGCAGTACTTC
-,TRBJ2-7,TRBD2,TRBV6-1,CASSQTLAGAPEQYF,TGTGCCAGCAGCCAGACCCTAGCGGGAGCCCCCGAGCAGTACTTC
few,TRBJ1-5,-,TRBV10-3,CAISERQDGQPQHF,TGTGCCATCAGTGAGAGACAGGACGGTCAGCCCCAGCATTTT
-,TRBJ2-7,-,TRBV6-5,CARSSITYEQYF,TGTGCCAGAAGTTCAATTACCTACGAGCAGTACTTC
few,TRBJ1-2,TRBD1,TRBV3-1,CASSLLTGGGGYTF,TGTGCCAGCAGCCTCCTGACAGGGGGTGGTGGCTACACCTTC
-,TRBJ2-2,-,TRBV19,CASSIDPGGELFF,TGTGCCAGTAGTATAGATCCGGGCGGGGAGCTGTTTTTT
many,TRBJ2-7,-,TRBV10-3,CAISLVGHEQYF,TGTGCCATCAGTTTAGTGGGCCACGAGCAGTACTTC
few,TRBJ2-7,TRBD2,TRBV20-1,CSATWTSGTGEQYF,TGCAGTGCTACCTGGACTAGCGGGACCGGGGAGCAGTACTTC
many,TRBJ1-5,-,TRBV6-5,CASSYEEGLGQPQHF,TGTGCCAGCAGTTACGAGGAGGGGTTGGGTCAGCCCCAGCATTTT
medium-sized,TRBJ1-2,-,TRBV20-1,CSAFDRSFYGYTF,TGCAGTGCTTTCGACAGGAGTTTTTATGGCTACACCTTC
-,TRBJ2-5,TRBD2,TRBV19,CASSSSGKTWGESQYF,TGTGCCAGTAGCTCTAGCGGTAAAACATGGGGAGAGTCCCAGTACTTC
-,TRBJ1-5,TRBD1,TRBV18,CASSEGQGIGQPQHF,TGTGCCAGCTCAGAGGGACAGGGGATAGGACAGCCCCAGCATTTT
-,TRBJ2-2,-,TRBV7-3,CASSTGASGVTGELFF,TGTGCCAGCAGCACAGGGGCTAGCGGAGTCACCGGGGAGCTGTTTTTT
few,TRBJ2-5,-,TRBV14,CASSQLTLGGTQYF,TGTGCCAGCAGCCAATTGACCTTGGGAGGGACCCAGTACTTC
many,TRBJ2-1,TRBD2,TRBV12-3/TRBV12-4,CASSLSGGSYNEQFF,TGTGCCAGCAGCCTTAGCGGGGGATCCTACAATGAGCAGTTCTTC
few,TRBJ2-2,-,TRBV11-3,CASSLVGSYTGELFF,TGTGCCAGCAGCTTAGTCGGGAGTTACACCGGGGAGCTGTTTTTT
-,TRBJ2-3,-,TRBV5-1,CASSFSRGLTDTQYF,TGCGCCAGCAGCTTTTCCAGGGGACTCACAGATACGCAGTATTTT
many,TRBJ2-7,TRBD2,TRBV2,CASRGLAGNGYEQYF,TGTGCCAGCAGGGGACTAGCGGGAAACGGCTACGAGCAGTACTTC
-,TRBJ2-1,-,TRBV24-1,CATREDSYNEQFF,TGTGCCACCAGAGAGGATTCGTACAATGAGCAGTTCTTC
-,TRBJ2-1,-,TRBV3-1,CDSSQAGSLPGFF,TGTGACAGCAGCCAAGCTGGGTCCTTACCTGGGTTCTTC
-,TRBJ2-2,-,TRBV6-2/TRBV6-3,CASSLFLVGGKKTSTNTGELFF,TGTGCCAGCAGTTTGTTTTTAGTCGGCGGTAAGAAAACATCGACGAACACCGGGGAGCTGTTTTTT
many,TRBJ1-2,TRBD1,TRBV6-1,CASSDWTGGYTF,TGTGCCAGCAGTGATTGGACAGGAGGCTACACCTTC